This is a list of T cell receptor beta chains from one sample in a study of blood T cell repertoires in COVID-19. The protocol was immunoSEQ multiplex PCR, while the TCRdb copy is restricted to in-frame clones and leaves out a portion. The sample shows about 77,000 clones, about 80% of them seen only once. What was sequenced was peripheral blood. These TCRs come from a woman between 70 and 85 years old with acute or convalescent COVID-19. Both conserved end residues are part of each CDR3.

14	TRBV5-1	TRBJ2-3	CASSLSVATDTQYF
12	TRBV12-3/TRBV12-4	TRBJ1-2	CASSRTAYGYTF
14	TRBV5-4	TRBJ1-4	CASSLGPAEEKLFF
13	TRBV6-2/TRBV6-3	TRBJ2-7	CASSYWDNYEQYF
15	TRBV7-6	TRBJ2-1	CASSLANRGSDEQFF
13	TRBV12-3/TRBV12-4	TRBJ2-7	CASTPGDSYEQYF
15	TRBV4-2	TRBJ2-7	CASSQDGTSSYEQYF
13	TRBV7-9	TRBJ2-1	CASRGDSYNEQFF
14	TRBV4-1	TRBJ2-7	CASSQEIQVYEQYF
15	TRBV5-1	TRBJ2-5	CASTPGLADQETQYF
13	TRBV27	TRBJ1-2	CASRSGGVYGYTF
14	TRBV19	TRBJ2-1	CATATGQGYNEQFF
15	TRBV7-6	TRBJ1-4	CASSLRQGGFEKLFF